This TCR beta chain derives from a study of neurological immune-mediated disorders (dated by TCRdb to the late 2010s). Concerning the study at large: Of the 35 or so multiple sclerosis patients, 31 had relapsing-remitting MS and 3 had secondary progressive MS. Using UMI-based sequencing, the study compared peripheral blood TCR-beta repertoires from patients with HTLV-I-associated myelopathy (HAM/TSP), patients with multiple sclerosis, and healthy controls. The approximately 110 TCR-beta libraries covered PBMC samples along with longitudinal samples, technical triplicates, and paired sorted CD4+ and CD8+ T-cell subsets. The cohort included approximately 68 subjects: roughly 15 with HAM/TSP, about 34 with multiple sclerosis, and around 20 healthy controls.

cDNA synthesis used template-switch 5'RACE with a primer carrying a 10-nucleotide random unique molecular identifier tagging each TCR transcript. Every sequencing run yielded over 170 million TCR-beta sequences covering 15-18 subjects. The RNeasy kit was used for extraction of total RNA. The KAPA Real-time Library Amplification kit was used to amplify TCR-beta VDJ regions with primers for the TCR constant region and the 5'RACE anchor. Sample indexes and Illumina adaptors were added in a first PCR, and a second PCR then increased library yield. The roughly 650 bp TCR product was size-selected on a 2% E-gel SizeSelection system after Ampure bead purification. Library quality was checked on a Bioanalyzer, concentration was measured with Qubit, and libraries were quantified with the Kapa Library Quantification kit before pooling. Libraries were sequenced paired-end 2 x 150 bp on an Illumina HiSeq 2500. To increase sequence diversity, 25-30% phiX was spiked into each library pool. For the original study's pipeline: Quality-filtered reads were processed with the UMI-based MiGEC pipeline, which removed over 75% of raw TCR sequences during error correction. VDJ genes were aligned to IMGT germline references, and each clonotype was defined by a unique CDR3 amino acid sequence together with V-J genes. Clonal expansion, Shannon diversity and CDR3 relatedness (CalcPairwiseDistances, ClusterSamples) were evaluated with VDJtools, and phylogenetic trees were built with CLCbio workbench. A clone was classed as expanded if it had 8 or more unique UMIs, a cutoff based on coefficient-of-variation modelling across technical triplicates. The raw public data were reprocessed by TCRdb itself: fastp quality trimming at Q25, MiXCR clonotype calling, in-frame beta chains only. For every CDR3 protein sequence, its rows merge into one entry that carries the most common genes and DNA. The V and J calls were determined by TCRdb, not by the authors. This sample has 35,000 to 40,000 distinct CDR3 sequences in its table, and 2.5% of those were observed once. The biggest ten clones account for approximately 2.4% of the sample.

Libraries from unsorted PBMCs were made from 2 million PBMCs kept in RNAlater at -80 degrees C until RNA extraction. The multiple sclerosis patients were enrolled in a US clinical protocol that used magnetic resonance imaging to evaluate disease progression. PBMCs were separated from peripheral blood using Ficoll-Hypaque density gradient centrifugation and then cryopreserved in liquid nitrogen. This clonotype was seen repeatedly, ten times or more. Its cognate antigen has yet to be identified. No base quality values were provided; no much bigger clone lies one nucleotide off. The junction shows trimming of 4 bases on V and 7 bases on J, plus 16 bases between the germline ends. Its CDR3 holds 14 amino acids, cysteine through phenylalanine. The only DNA kept is the CDR3, 42 bases in frame from the first base. For CDR1 and CDR2, the germline V gene (reference sequence) lists SEHNR and FQNEAQ. Study-level results and caveats: In phylogenetic analysis, the repertoires of 18 of 34 MS patients grouped into a cluster of related CDR3 sequences, which suggests a possible signature at the repertoire level. No identical CDR3 amino acid sequences were shared among expanded clones across subjects, suggesting private TCR-beta repertoires in all groups. The highest TCR clonal expansion was observed in HAM/TSP patients, whereas the lowest was observed in MS patients, even when compared with healthy controls. No clinical or MRI features were associated with the MS cluster, and the authors said that larger cohorts are needed.

This receptor was identified in a man aged 45-65 years with multiple sclerosis. This chain is built from TRBV7-9 and TRBJ1-1, with the identity of the D gene unclear. The source material was PBMCs. The CDR3 region reads CASSSHLSGLEAFF. The nucleotide sequence is TGTGCCAGCAGCTCCCATTTATCGGGCCTTGAAGCTTTCTTT. Here the CDR3 is joined to the reference TRBV7-9 and TRBJ1-1 genes, and the full variable domain is: DTGVSQNPRHKITKRGQNVTFRCDPISEHNRLYWYRQTLGQGPEFLTYFQNEAQLEKSRLLSDRFSAERPKGSFSTLEIQRTEQGDSAMYLCASSSHLSGLEAFFGQGTRLTVV.